A single sample is the source of the 29 T cell receptor beta chains below, sequenced in a study of T cell repertoires in cytomegalovirus infection. Antigens for these TCRs are unknown. MiXCR, run by TCRdb on the reads, gives a single entry per CDR3 protein. This table holds hundreds of thousands of distinct CDR3 sequences, about 42% found once. The sequencing used cultured PBMCs, collected from culture after CMV antigen stimulation. The receptor source for this set is a human donor in good health (CMV status not recorded). Some clones in this sample may be carry-over from other donors' samples.

The CDR3 bases are TGTGCCAGCAGCCCGGTAGGGACATTACAAGAGACCCAGTACTTC. It specifies CASSPVGTLQETQYF. The V gene is TRBV7-6, the J gene TRBJ2-5, with a possible D match to TRBD1 (6 bases). Germline V gene sequence: CDR1 SGHVS, CDR2 FNYEAQ. The CDR3 consists of 15 residues. V gave up 5 bases and J gave up 2 bases, with 15 bases separating them.

This chain connects TRBV5-4 to TRBJ2-1; D not certain. CDR3 length: 12 residues. V was cut by 3 bases and J by 9 bases, with 10 bases left in between. Germline V gene lookup returns CDR1 SGHNT and CDR2 YYREEE (reference sequence). This CDR3 reads CASSSKVGEQFF. The DNA for the CDR3 is TGTGCCAGCAGCTCGAAAGTGGGTGAGCAGTTCTTC.

The V and J genes are TRBV7-6 and TRBJ1-4, with TRBD1 identical over 8 bases. The CDR3 spans 15 residues. CDR1 is SGHVS, CDR2 FNYEAQ, per germline. J gave up 4 bases and V 5 bases, and 6 bases lay outside the gene matches. The CDR3 is CASSRNRGYNEKLFF. The CDR3 DNA follows: TGTGCCAGCAGCCGGAACAGGGGGTATAATGAAAAACTGTTTTTT.

This clonotype came up many times. The chain combines TRBV12-3 or TRBV12-4 with TRBJ1-2; D unclear. Between the trimmed V and J ends, which lost 9 bases and 8 bases, there was a span of 19 bases. The CDR3 runs to 13 residues. As DNA, the CDR3 is TGTGCCAGTAGTGAAACGACCGGCGGCGGCTACACCTTC. Protein sequence: CASSETTGGGYTF.

This sequence joins TRBV10-3 and TRBJ2-5, with D perhaps being TRBD1 or TRBD2 (5 bases each). The germline V gene encodes CDR1 ENHRY and CDR2 SYGVKD. Trimming left V 3 bases short and J 4 bases short, with 9 bases between. The CDR3 spans 13 residues. CDR3 loop: CAISDLGTETQYF. The CDR3 nucleotides are TGTGCCATCAGTGACCTTGGGACAGAGACCCAGTACTTC.

This clonotype was detected a few times. The J gene is TRBJ1-3, the V gene TRBV6-6; the match to TRBD1 covers 8 bases. Germline-derived CDR1 and CDR2 are MNHNY and SVGAGI (reference sequence). This CDR3 is 16 amino acids long. J gave up 0 bases and V 7 bases, and 8 bases lay outside the gene matches. CDR3 amino acids: CASNPGQGGSGNTIYF. The CDR3 DNA sequence: TGTGCCAGCAATCCCGGACAGGGCGGCTCTGGAAACACCATATATTTT.

The chain carries TRBV15 and TRBJ2-7; 7 bases are shared with TRBD2. CDR1 and CDR2 (germline): LNHNV, YYDKDF (reference sequence). V was pared by 4 bases and J by 3 bases, with 6 bases of the junction left unmatched. CDR3 size: 14 residues. The CDR3 DNA follows: TGTGCCACCAGCACCCGACTAGCCGTCTACGAGCAGTACTTC. It encodes CATSTRLAVYEQYF.

For the CDR3, the DNA is TGTGCCACCTCTCAGGCCTCCATGCCCCAGCATTTT. Its translation is CATSQASMPQHF. The chain has TRBV12-3 or TRBV12-4 and TRBJ1-5, with D unclear. V was pared by 10 bases and J by 9 bases, with 16 bases between. The CDR3 has 12 residues.

The CDR3: CASSSLGRGYGYTF. CDR3 nucleotide sequence: TGTGCCAGCAGCTCCCTGGGCAGGGGTTATGGCTACACCTTC. The rearrangement joins TRBV7-9 to TRBJ1-2, with D perhaps matching TRBD1 (6 bases). Trimming left V 4 bases short and J 5 bases short, with 14 bases between. This CDR3 spans 14 amino acids. Germline CDR1 is SEHNR and CDR2 is FQNEAQ (reference sequence).

This clonotype was detected a few times. This chain links TRBV10-3 with TRBJ1-2; 9 bases fit TRBD1. CDR3 length: 14 residues. Germline V gene lookup returns CDR1 ENHRY and CDR2 SYGVKD. V lost 6 bases and J lost 4; bases outside the gene matches: 6. DNA for the CDR3: TGTGCCATCAGACCGACAGGGGGTGGCTATGGCTACACCTTC. Amino acid sequence: CAIRPTGGGYGYTF.

The sample holds a few counts of this clonotype. J is TRBJ2-5 and V is TRBV11-2; the match to TRBD2 covers 11 bases. The germline V gene encodes CDR1 SGHAT and CDR2 FQNNGV. Unmatched junction bases numbered 7, after V lost 1 base and J lost 3 bases. The CDR3 covers 17 residues. In DNA, the CDR3 is TGTGCCAGCAGCTTAGCCCCCCTTAGCGGGAGGGAAGAGACCCAGTACTTC. Translation: CASSLAPLSGREETQYF.

There are a few counts of this clonotype. This chain links TRBV6-5 with TRBJ2-5, with 7 positions matching TRBD2. CDR1 and CDR2 from the germline V gene are MNHEY and SVGAGI. CDR3 length: 15 residues. V shed 2 bases, J shed 1 base, and the junction held 4 bases outside the gene matches. The CDR3 bases are TGTGCCAGCAGTTACGGCCAGCGGGGCCAAGAGACCCAGTACTTC. It is translated as CASSYGQRGQETQYF.

The chain has TRBV6-5 and TRBJ2-3, with a tentative D call TRBD2 (6 bases). Per germline, CDR1 MNHEY and CDR2 SVGAGI. The CDR3 sequence is 14 residues long. V shed 2 bases and J shed 9 bases, with 15 bases lying between them. The CDR3 is CASSYGGTEGTQYF. In nucleotides, the CDR3 is TGTGCCAGCAGTTACGGGGGGACCGAAGGGACGCAGTATTTT.

This clonotype was found a few times. This chain uses TRBV7-2 with TRBJ2-3, with 9 bases matching TRBD2. The CDR3 length is 11 residues. The ends lost 10 bases at V and 7 bases at J; junction bases unmatched: 3. CDR1 and CDR2 from the germline V gene are SGHTA and FQGNSA. CDR3 nucleotides: TGTGCCACAGCGGGGGGAAATACGCAGTATTTT. Its translation is CATAGGNTQYF.

The CDR3 nucleotides are TGTGCCAGCAGTTACTATACAGGGTCGTACTACAATGAGCAGTTCTTC. Translated, it gives CASSYYTGSYYNEQFF. The genes are TRBV6-8 and TRBJ2-1, with D possibly TRBD1 on 6 matching bases. CDR1 and CDR2 from the germline V gene are MNHGY and SAAAGT. The V end was cut by 1 base, the J end by 3 bases, with 13 bases between. The CDR3 runs 16 residues.

This chain joins TRBV20-1 and TRBJ2-3, with 9 bases lining up with TRBD2. V lost 3 bases, J lost 3 bases, and 13 bases stayed unmatched. Per the germline V gene, CDR1 is DFQATT and CDR2 is SNEGSKA (reference sequence). This CDR3 contains 17 residues. CDR3 loop: CSASAAARSGGTDTQYF. CDR3 nucleotides: TGCAGTGCTAGCGCAGCAGCTAGGAGCGGGGGGACAGATACGCAGTATTTT.

This clonotype turned up a few times. The rearrangement joins TRBV7-2 to TRBJ2-1; D is unresolved. CDR3 length: 15 amino acids. Trimming left V 5 bases short and J 9 bases short, with 20 bases between. Germline V gives CDR1 SGHTA, CDR2 FQGNSA. The CDR3 nucleotides are TGTGCCAGCAGCCCACTGGACCTCGGTGGCGGTGAGCAGTTCTTC. This translates into CASSPLDLGGGEQFF.

This chain connects TRBV19 to TRBJ1-4; 9 bases agree with TRBD1. The V gene end was trimmed by 5 bases and the J gene end by 7 bases; junction bases not matched to a gene: 8. The length of the CDR3 is 15 residues. Germline CDR1 LNHDA, CDR2 SQIVND (reference sequence). The CDR3 reads CASSSPGQGGEKLFF. The CDR3, as DNA: TGTGCCAGTAGTTCGCCGGGACAGGGAGGTGAAAAACTGTTTTTT.

This clonotype has at least ten counts. The J gene is TRBJ1-1, the V gene TRBV7-2; possibly TRBD1 for D (5 bases). The germline V and J ends were trimmed by 5 bases and 4 bases, with 17 bases remaining between them. Germline lookup yields CDR1 SGHTA and CDR2 FQGNSA. CDR3 size: 15 residues. This CDR3 reads CASSLEWGLATEAFF. As DNA, the CDR3 is TGTGCCAGCAGCCTAGAGTGGGGCCTGGCCACTGAAGCTTTCTTT. Drawing the rest from reference TRBV7-2 and TRBJ1-1, the complete variable domain is GAGVSQSPSNKVTEKGKDVELRCDPISGHTALYWYRQSLGQGLEFLIYFQGNSAPDKSGLPSDRFSAERTGGSVSTLTIQRTQQEDSAVYLCASSLEWGLATEAFFGQGTRLTVV.

This clonotype was counted a few times. V and J are TRBV6-5 and TRBJ2-1; 8 bases are shared with TRBD2. The CDR3 totals 17 residues. V was pared by 2 bases and J by 5 bases, with 11 bases of the junction left unmatched. Germline V gene sequence: CDR1 MNHEY, CDR2 SVGAGI. CDR3 DNA sequence: TGTGCCAGCAGTTACCACTTAGGCGGGAGGAGGGACAATGAGCAGTTCTTC. Translated: CASSYHLGGRRDNEQFF.

J is TRBJ1-4 and V is TRBV6-2 or TRBV6-3; D is unclear. V was cut by 6 bases and J by 0 bases, with 14 bases left in between. The CDR3 loop spans 16 amino acids. In germline, CDR1 is MNHEY, CDR2 SVGEGT. The CDR3 region has the DNA TGTGCCAGCAGCCCCGGCGGTACAGCAACTAATGAAAAACTGTTTTTT. Residues: CASSPGGTATNEKLFF.

This clonotype has ten or more counts. The rearrangement links TRBV5-4 to TRBJ2-1, with 10 bases matching TRBD2. Germline-derived CDR1 and CDR2 are SGHNT and YYREEE (reference sequence). V gave up 5 bases and J gave up 2 bases; unmatched junction bases: 4. The CDR3 contains 15 residues. The chain's CDR3 is CASSPGTSAYNEQFF. The CDR3, as DNA: TGTGCCAGCAGTCCCGGGACTAGCGCCTACAATGAGCAGTTCTTC.

The gene calls are TRBV7-9 and TRBJ2-6; D ambiguous. V was cut by 1 base and J by 1 base, with 8 bases left in between. Germline V CDR1 and CDR2: SEHNR, FQNEAQ (reference sequence). The CDR3 sequence is 16 residues long. The CDR3 DNA is TGTGCCAGCAGCTTAGACAGTCCTTCTGGGGCCAACGTCCTGACTTTC. Amino acids: CASSLDSPSGANVLTF.

The chain recombines TRBV11-1 with TRBJ1-6; possibly TRBD1 for D (5 bases). Per the germline V gene, CDR1 is SGHAT and CDR2 is FQDESV (reference sequence). V was shortened by 0 bases and J by 6 bases, with 18 bases between the two germline ends. This CDR3 contains 18 residues. The CDR3 DNA reads TGTGCCAGCAGCTTAGCGCCCGGCCCGGGGCAGGTTAATTCACCCCTCCACTTT. As protein: CASSLAPGPGQVNSPLHF.

This sequence joins TRBV18 and TRBJ1-5, with TRBD1 matching over 7 bases. Germline CDR1 KGHSH, CDR2 LQKENI. J gave up 3 bases and V 4 bases, and 6 bases lay outside the gene matches. This CDR3 region has 15 residues. The CDR3 reads CASSQTGQYNQPQHF. The CDR3 DNA is TGTGCCAGCTCACAAACGGGACAGTACAATCAGCCCCAGCATTTT. Full variable domain (rest looked up from reference TRBV18 and TRBJ1-5): NAGVMQNPRHLVRRRGQEARLRCSPMKGHSHVYWYRQLPEEGLKFMVYLQKENIIDESGMPKERFSAEFPKEGPSILRIQQVVRGDSAAYFCASSQTGQYNQPQHFGDGTRLSIL.

The rearrangement joins TRBV5-1 to TRBJ1-1, with a tentative D call TRBD1 (5 bases). CDR1 is SGHRS and CDR2 is YFSETQ in the germline V gene. With 4 bases removed from V and 11 bases from J, the gap between germline ends came to 27 bases. There are 16 residues in the CDR3. CDR3 amino acids: CASSMVRASDIKGAFF. CDR3 sequence (DNA): TGCGCCAGCAGCATGGTCCGAGCCTCCGATATTAAGGGGGCTTTCTTT. Based on the CDR3 plus reference TRBV5-1 and TRBJ1-1, the full variable domain is KAGVTQTPRYLIKTRGQQVTLSCSPISGHRSVSWYQQTPGQGLQFLFEYFSETQRNKGNFPGRFSGRQFSNSRSEMNVSTLELGDSALYLCASSMVRASDIKGAFFGQGTRLTVV.

The chain recombines TRBV11-3 with TRBJ2-7; D perhaps matches TRBD1 (5 bases). In germline, CDR1 is SGHNT, CDR2 YENEEA. The CDR3 is 14 residues long. V lost 0 bases to trimming and J lost 6 bases, with 12 bases between them. CDR3 DNA: TGTGCCAGCAGCTTAGAGTTCAGGGCATCCGAGCAGTACTTC. Its translation is CASSLEFRASEQYF.

This clonotype was detected only a few times. The chain links TRBV19 to TRBJ1-6; no firm D call. Trimming removed 6 bases at V and 6 bases at J, with 15 bases between. There are 15 residues in the CDR3. Germline V gene sequence: CDR1 LNHDA, CDR2 SQIVND (reference sequence). The CDR3 coding sequence is TGTGCCAGTAGCTGGGAGTTGCTGGGTAATTCACCCCTCCACTTT. Its translation is CASSWELLGNSPLHF.

The rearrangement links TRBV12-3 or TRBV12-4 to TRBJ1-4; 8 nucleotides match TRBD1. With V trimmed by 6 bases and J by 2 bases, 8 bases remained unmatched. There are 16 residues in the CDR3. In DNA, the CDR3 is TGTGCCAGCAGGCGCCGCAGGGGGCTCACTAATGAAAAACTGTTTTTT. Translating it yields CASRRRRGLTNEKLFF.